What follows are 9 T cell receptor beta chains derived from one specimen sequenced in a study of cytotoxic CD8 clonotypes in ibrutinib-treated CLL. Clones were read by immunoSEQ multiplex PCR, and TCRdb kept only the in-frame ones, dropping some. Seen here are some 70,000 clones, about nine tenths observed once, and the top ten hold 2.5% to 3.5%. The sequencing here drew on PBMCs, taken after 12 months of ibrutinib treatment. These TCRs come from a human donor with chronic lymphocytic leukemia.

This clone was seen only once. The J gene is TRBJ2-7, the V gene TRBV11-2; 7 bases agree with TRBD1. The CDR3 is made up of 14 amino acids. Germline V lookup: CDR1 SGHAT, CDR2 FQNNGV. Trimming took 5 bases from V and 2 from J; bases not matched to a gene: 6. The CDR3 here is CASSPGTAAYEQYF. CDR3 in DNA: TGTGCCAGCAGCCCAGGGACAGCAGCCTACGAGCAGTACTTC.

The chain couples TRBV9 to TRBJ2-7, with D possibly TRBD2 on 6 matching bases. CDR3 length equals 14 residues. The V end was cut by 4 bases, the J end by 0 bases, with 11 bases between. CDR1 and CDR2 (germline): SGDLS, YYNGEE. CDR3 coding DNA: TGTGCCAGCAGCCCAGCCGGGGGCTCCTACGAGCAGTACTTC. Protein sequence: CASSPAGGSYEQYF.

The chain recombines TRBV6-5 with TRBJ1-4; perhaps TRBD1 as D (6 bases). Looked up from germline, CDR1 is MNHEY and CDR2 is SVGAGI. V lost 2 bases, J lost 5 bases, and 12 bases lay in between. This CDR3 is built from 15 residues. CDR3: CASSYAGQINEKLFF. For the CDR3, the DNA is TGTGCCAGCAGTTACGCCGGACAGATAAATGAAAAACTGTTTTTT.

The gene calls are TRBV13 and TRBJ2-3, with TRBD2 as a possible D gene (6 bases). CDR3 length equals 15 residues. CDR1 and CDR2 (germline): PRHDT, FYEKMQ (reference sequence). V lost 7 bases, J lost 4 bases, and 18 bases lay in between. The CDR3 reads CASTVRAGPSDTQYF. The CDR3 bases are TGTGCCAGCACCGTTAGGGCGGGACCTTCAGATACGCAGTATTTT.

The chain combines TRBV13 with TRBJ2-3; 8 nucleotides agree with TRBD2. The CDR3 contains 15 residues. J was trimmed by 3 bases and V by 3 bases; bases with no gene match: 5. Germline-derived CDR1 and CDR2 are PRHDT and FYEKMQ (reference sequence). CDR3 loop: CASSFRTSLTDTQYF. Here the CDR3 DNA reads TGTGCCAGCAGCTTTCGGACTAGCTTAACAGATACGCAGTATTTT. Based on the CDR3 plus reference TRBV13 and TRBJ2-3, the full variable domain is AAGVIQSPRHLIKEKRETATLKCYPIPRHDTVYWYQQGPGQDPQFLISFYEKMQSDKGSIPDRFSAQQFSDYHSELNMSSLELGDSALYFCASSFRTSLTDTQYFGPGTRLTVL.

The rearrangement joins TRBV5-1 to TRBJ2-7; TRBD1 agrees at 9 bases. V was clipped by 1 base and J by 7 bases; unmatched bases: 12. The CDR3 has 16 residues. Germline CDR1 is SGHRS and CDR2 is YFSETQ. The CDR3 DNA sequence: TGCGCCAGCAGCTTGCCCCGGGACAGGGTTAGCGCTGAGCAGTACTTC. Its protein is CASSLPRDRVSAEQYF. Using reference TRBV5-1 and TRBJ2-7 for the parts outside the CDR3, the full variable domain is KAGVTQTPRYLIKTRGQQVTLSCSPISGHRSVSWYQQTPGQGLQFLFEYFSETQRNKGNFPGRFSGRQFSNSRSEMNVSTLELGDSALYLCASSLPRDRVSAEQYFGPGTRLTVT.

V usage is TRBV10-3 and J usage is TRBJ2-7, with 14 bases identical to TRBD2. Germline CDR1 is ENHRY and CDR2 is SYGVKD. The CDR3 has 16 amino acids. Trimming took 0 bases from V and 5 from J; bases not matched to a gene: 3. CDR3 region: CAISESGLAGDHEQYF. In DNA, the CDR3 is TGTGCCATCAGTGAGTCGGGACTAGCGGGAGACCACGAGCAGTACTTC.

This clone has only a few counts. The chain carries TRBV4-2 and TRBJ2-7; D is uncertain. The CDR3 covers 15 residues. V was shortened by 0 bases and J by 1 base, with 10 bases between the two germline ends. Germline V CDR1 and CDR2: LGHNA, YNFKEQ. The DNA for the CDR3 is TGTGCCAGCAGCCAAGAAGGCGACACTTCCTACGAGCAGTACTTC. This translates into CASSQEGDTSYEQYF.

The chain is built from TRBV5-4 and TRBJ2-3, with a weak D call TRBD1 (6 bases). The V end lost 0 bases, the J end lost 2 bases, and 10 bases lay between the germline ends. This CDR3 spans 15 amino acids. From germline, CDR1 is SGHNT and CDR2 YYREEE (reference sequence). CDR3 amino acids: CASSLEGQITDTQYF. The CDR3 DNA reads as TGTGCCAGCAGCTTGGAGGGACAAATCACAGATACGCAGTATTTT. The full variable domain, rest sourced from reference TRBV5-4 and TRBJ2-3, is ETGVTQSPTHLIKTRGQQVTLRCSSQSGHNTVSWYQQALGQGPQFIFQYYREEENGRGNFPPRFSGLQFPNYSSELNVNALELDDSALYLCASSLEGQITDTQYFGPGTRLTVL.